The 16 T cell receptor beta chains below all came from one sample that was sequenced in a study of glioma-infiltrating T cells after dendritic cell vaccination. Only in-frame clones appear in the TCRdb table, and some are missing; sequencing was by immunoSEQ multiplex PCR. The top ten hold approximately 8.5% of the sample, which has some 70,000 clones, 82% seen once. The specimen was blood, collected before dendritic cell vaccination. Source of these receptors: a human donor with glioblastoma.

The V call is TRBV7-9, the J call TRBJ1-1; the D gene is possibly TRBD1 (5 bases). The germline CDR1 and CDR2 sequences are SEHNR and FQNEAQ (reference sequence). CDR3 length equals 16 residues. V was trimmed by 2 bases and J by 5 bases, leaving 18 bases between them. The CDR3 spells CASSLNPGNFETEAFF. CDR3 sequence (DNA): TGTGCCAGCAGCTTAAATCCAGGGAATTTTGAAACTGAAGCTTTCTTT.

The J gene is TRBJ1-4, the V gene TRBV2, with 9 bases lining up with TRBD1. The V and J ends lost 9 bases and 8 bases, in that order; junction bases with no gene match: 7. The CDR3 spans 13 residues. Germline CDR1 and CDR2: SNHLY and FYNNEI. Here the CDR3 reads CARRGTGTEKLFF. In DNA form, the CDR3 reads TGTGCCAGGAGAGGGACAGGGACCGAAAAACTGTTTTTT.

The chain joins TRBV15 to TRBJ1-6; D not certain. The CDR3 runs 13 residues. The germline V gene has CDR1 LNHNV and CDR2 YYDKDF (reference sequence). Trimming removed 1 base from V and 7 bases from J, with 5 bases in between. The CDR3 is CATSRGRNSPLHF. CDR3 sequence (DNA): TGTGCCACCAGCAGAGGCAGGAATTCACCCCTCCACTTT.

This clone has only one observation. This chain links TRBV19 with TRBJ2-1, with 9 bases fitting TRBD1. V lost 7 bases and J lost 6; bases outside the gene matches: 7. CDR3 length: 14 amino acids. From germline, CDR1 is LNHDA and CDR2 SQIVND (reference sequence). The CDR3 bases are TGTGCCAGTACCCCGACAGGGGGGCTCAATGAGCAGTTCTTC. It yields the protein CASTPTGGLNEQFF.

This rearrangement joins TRBV6-1 to TRBJ2-2, with TRBD1 as a possible D gene (5 bases). This CDR3 has 14 residues. V dropped 8 bases and J dropped 2 bases, with 12 bases sitting between them. Germline assignment: CDR1 MNHNS and CDR2 SASEGT. The CDR3 loop is CASSVGHNTGELFF. CDR3 in DNA: TGTGCCAGCTCCGTCGGACACAACACCGGGGAGCTGTTTTTT.

The chain couples TRBV29-1 to TRBJ1-1; possible D gene TRBD1, 6 bases. V was pared by 4 bases and J by 0 bases, with 9 bases between. The CDR3 totals 13 residues. Germline V gives CDR1 SQVTM, CDR2 ANQGSEA. In nucleotides, the CDR3 is TGCAGCGTTGTTACAGGGATGAACACTGAAGCTTTCTTT. It encodes CSVVTGMNTEAFF.

The V call is TRBV6-5, the J call TRBJ1-4; a possible D gene is TRBD1 (6 bases). The V and J ends lost 4 bases and 2 bases respectively, with 11 bases between them. CDR1 and CDR2 from the germline V gene are MNHEY and SVGAGI. CDR3 size: 15 residues. CDR3 protein: CASSFRGATNEKLFF. For the CDR3, the DNA is TGTGCCAGCAGTTTCCGGGGGGCGACTAATGAAAAACTGTTTTTT.

V usage is TRBV5-4 and J usage is TRBJ1-6; unclear D gene. Trimming took 2 bases from V and 8 from J, leaving 5 bases between them. Germline assignment: CDR1 SGHNT and CDR2 YYREEE (reference sequence). The CDR3 covers 12 residues. The CDR3 reads CASSFPDSPLHF. In DNA, the CDR3 is TGTGCCAGCAGCTTCCCCGATTCACCCCTCCACTTT. The whole variable domain, remainder taken from reference TRBV5-4 and TRBJ1-6, is ETGVTQSPTHLIKTRGQQVTLRCSSQSGHNTVSWYQQALGQGPQFIFQYYREEENGRGNFPPRFSGLQFPNYSSELNVNALELDDSALYLCASSFPDSPLHFGNGTRLTVT.

This chain uses TRBV2 with TRBJ1-1, with D uncertain. Germline values: CDR1 SNHLY, CDR2 FYNNEI. CDR3 length: 14 residues. The V end was cut by 6 bases, the J end by 5 bases, with 16 bases between. CDR3 region: CASSPRGERTEAFF. For the CDR3, the DNA is TGTGCCAGCAGCCCCCGTGGGGAGAGGACTGAAGCTTTCTTT.

V gene TRBV15 combines with J gene TRBJ2-3, with no clear D. Germline CDR1 is LNHNV and CDR2 is YYDKDF (reference sequence). Trimming shortened V by 2 bases and J by 4 bases, and 7 bases separated the two germline ends. CDR3 length: 13 residues. CDR3 sequence reads: CATSRPTSDTQYF. CDR3 nucleotides: TGTGCCACCAGCAGACCGACATCAGATACGCAGTATTTT.

Concerning this clone: The junction and the germline gene differ at one end; a read error may be behind it. The genes are TRBV7-7 and TRBJ2-5, with a tentative D call TRBD2 (6 bases). The germline V gene encodes CDR1 SSHAT and CDR2 FNYEAQ (reference sequence). The CDR3 is made up of 14 amino acids. Here the CDR3 DNA reads TGTGCTAGCAGCTTCTCTAGCGTCCAAGAGACCCAGTACTTC. Its translation: CASSFSSVQETQYF.

The rearrangement uses TRBV15 and TRBJ2-5, with D possibly matching TRBD2 (7 bases). Germline-derived CDR1 and CDR2 are LNHNV and YYDKDF (reference sequence). The CDR3 length is 15 residues. The CDR3 here is CKRGWAGDKRETQYF. CDR3 nucleotides: TGTAAACGCGGTTGGGCGGGGGACAAGAGGGAGACCCAGTACTTC.

The chain combines TRBV18 with TRBJ2-7, with 9 bases fitting TRBD1. Germline V gene lookup returns CDR1 KGHSH and CDR2 LQKENI. V was pared by 3 bases and J by 5 bases, with 8 bases of the junction left unmatched. CDR3 length: 15 residues. For the CDR3, the DNA is TGTGCCAGCTCACCCCTAGGACAGGGGAATCACGAGCAGTACTTC. As protein: CASSPLGQGNHEQYF.

The rearrangement joins TRBV7-6 to TRBJ1-1, with D possibly TRBD1 on 5 matching bases. Germline V gene lookup returns CDR1 SGHVS and CDR2 FNYEAQ. Deletions cut 5 bases from V and 3 bases from J, with 25 bases between. The CDR3 has 18 amino acids. This CDR3 reads CASSRWDGGAGVDTEAFF. The CDR3 region has the DNA TGTGCCAGCAGCCGCTGGGACGGGGGAGCCGGGGTGGACACTGAAGCTTTCTTT.

This chain links TRBV6-6 with TRBJ2-7; the D is unclear. The CDR3 runs 14 residues. V lost 0 bases and J lost 3, with 9 bases in between. CDR1 is MNHNY, CDR2 SVGAGI, per germline (reference sequence). Here the CDR3 DNA reads TGTGCCAGCAGTTACTCGCCAGGATACTACGAGCAGTACTTC. This gives the protein CASSYSPGYYEQYF.

V is TRBV2 and J is TRBJ2-3; 12 bases line up with TRBD2. The germline V gene encodes CDR1 SNHLY and CDR2 FYNNEI. V lost 5 bases, J lost 1 base, and 4 bases stayed unmatched. This CDR3 has 16 residues. CDR3 in amino acids: CASSLRLAGGTDTQYF. CDR3 bases: TGTGCCAGCAGTTTAAGACTAGCGGGGGGCACAGATACGCAGTATTTT.